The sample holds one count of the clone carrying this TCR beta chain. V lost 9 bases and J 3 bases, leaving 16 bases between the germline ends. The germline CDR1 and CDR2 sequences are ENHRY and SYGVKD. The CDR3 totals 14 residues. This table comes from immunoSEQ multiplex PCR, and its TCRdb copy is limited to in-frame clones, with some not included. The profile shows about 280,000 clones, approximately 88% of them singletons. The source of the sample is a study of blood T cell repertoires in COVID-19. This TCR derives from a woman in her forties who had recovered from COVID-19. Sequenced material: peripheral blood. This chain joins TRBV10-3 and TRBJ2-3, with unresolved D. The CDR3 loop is CAILQKPGTDTQYF. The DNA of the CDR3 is TGTGCCATTCTTCAGAAACCAGGAACAGATACGCAGTATTTT.